This passage covers 12 T cell receptor beta chains from one sample sequenced in a study of regulatory T cells in long-lasting Graves disease (TCRdb year 2021). According to the study, the label for this sample's time point signals: newly diagnosed GD, antithyroid drugs for less than 3 months. For both TCR sequencing and RNA sequencing, RNA was extracted from PBMCs using TRIzol. Library method: multiplex PCR. Instrument used: Illumina HiSeq 4000. CDR3 regions were amplified by Arm-PCR with iRepertoire HTBI primers to construct TCR beta libraries. TCRdb handled the public reads itself, with Q25 trimming in fastp and clone calling in MiXCR, and kept productive beta chains. Rows with a matching CDR3 protein are joined into one entry that keeps the most common DNA and genes. This sample comprises 400,000 to 500,000 distinct CDR3 sequences, approximately 15% of them detected only once. 15% to 20% of the sample is in the top ten clones.

These data are also associated with another study on T cells in Graves' hyperthyroidism and ophthalmopathy.

The material sequenced was peripheral blood mononuclear cells (PBMCs), taken at new diagnosis, from a patient treated with antithyroid drugs. The source is a woman aged 25 to 39 with Graves disease. Donor details come from another sample of the same person, matched by shared clones.

V and J are TRBV30 and TRBJ2-1, with 7 bases identical to TRBD2. The CDR3 runs to 14 residues. The germline gives CDR1 GTSNPN, CDR2 SVGIG (reference sequence). V shed 0 bases, J shed 5 bases, and the junction held 4 bases outside the gene matches. CDR3 residues: CAWSVGTTNNEQFF. CDR3 bases: TGTGCCTGGAGTGTAGGGACTACCAACAATGAGCAGTTCTTC.

The chain joins TRBV7-9 to TRBJ1-1; no definite D call. Germline V gene sequence: CDR1 SEHNR, CDR2 FQNEAQ (reference sequence). The V end was cut by 3 bases, the J end by 7 bases, with 18 bases between. CDR3 length equals 15 residues. CDR3 sequence (DNA): TGTGCCAGCAGCTTGGACCTTAACAGAGACCGTGAAGCTTTCTTT. Translated, it gives CASSLDLNRDREAFF.

This clonotype came up many times. The genes are TRBV12-3 or TRBV12-4 and TRBJ2-1; no reliable D call. The germline V and J ends were trimmed by 3 bases and 1 base, with 7 bases remaining between them. The length of the CDR3 is 14 residues. The CDR3 protein is CASSFAKSYNEQFF. The CDR3 DNA follows: TGTGCCAGCAGTTTCGCGAAGTCCTACAATGAGCAGTTCTTC.

V gene TRBV6-1 combines with J gene TRBJ2-7, with 11 positions matching TRBD2. The V gene end was trimmed by 6 bases and the J gene end by 2 bases; junction bases not matched to a gene: 6. CDR1 MNHNS and CDR2 SASEGT come from the germline V gene. CDR3 length: 15 residues. Here the CDR3 reads CASRISGRAPYEQYF. For the CDR3, the DNA is TGTGCCAGCAGGATTAGCGGGAGGGCCCCCTACGAGCAGTACTTC.

The gene calls are TRBV7-2 and TRBJ2-7; 9 nucleotides align to TRBD1. V lost 1 base and J lost 4; bases outside the gene matches: 5. CDR1 SGHTA and CDR2 FQGNSA come from the germline V gene. CDR3 length: 15 amino acids. For the CDR3, the DNA is TGTGCCAGCAGCTTAGGGGGACAGGGCGCATACGAGCAGTACTTC. This encodes CASSLGGQGAYEQYF.

The chain employs TRBV4-2 and TRBJ2-1, with 10 nucleotides matching TRBD2. Trimming removed 2 bases from V and 7 bases from J; junction bases left unmatched: 11. Germline CDR1 and CDR2: LGHNA and YNFKEQ. The CDR3 is made up of 17 amino acids. The CDR3 sequence is CASSQTIRTSGTNEQFF. CDR3 DNA: TGTGCCAGCAGCCAAACCATCCGGACTAGCGGTACTAATGAGCAGTTCTTC.

This clonotype was detected many times. The CDR3 DNA follows: TGTGCCAGCAGTCCCCAGGGGGGCGGATCCTACAATGAGCAGTTCTTC. As protein: CASSPQGGGSYNEQFF. The chain combines TRBV12-3 or TRBV12-4 with TRBJ2-1, with TRBD1 as a possible D gene (7 bases). Trimming left V 5 bases short and J 1 base short, with 15 bases between. This CDR3 contains 16 residues.

This clonotype was counted at least ten times. The V call is TRBV5-1, the J call TRBJ2-1; 9 positions match TRBD1. This CDR3 has 15 residues. The trim removed 0 bases at V and 6 bases at J, leaving 4 bases unmatched. Germline V CDR1 and CDR2: SGHRS, YFSETQ. The CDR3 protein is CASSLAGQGSNEQFF. DNA for the CDR3: TGCGCCAGCAGCTTGGCTGGACAGGGGTCCAATGAGCAGTTCTTC. The full variable domain, completed using reference TRBV5-1 and TRBJ2-1, is KAGVTQTPRYLIKTRGQQVTLSCSPISGHRSVSWYQQTPGQGLQFLFEYFSETQRNKGNFPGRFSGRQFSNSRSEMNVSTLELGDSALYLCASSLAGQGSNEQFFGPGTRLTVL.

V gene TRBV29-1 combines with J gene TRBJ2-7, with TRBD2 as a possible D gene (6 bases). CDR3 length equals 13 residues. Trimming left V 7 bases short and J 3 bases short, with 16 bases between. CDR1 and CDR2 (germline): SQVTM, ANQGSEA. The CDR3 sequence: CSASKGGDYEQYF. The CDR3 DNA reads TGCAGCGCCTCAAAGGGAGGAGACTACGAGCAGTACTTC.

This clonotype was seen repeatedly, ten times or more. V usage is TRBV5-1 and J usage is TRBJ2-1, with D unclear. CDR1 is SGHRS and CDR2 is YFSETQ in the germline V gene. V was cut by 1 base and J by 4 bases, with 18 bases left in between. The CDR3 length is 17 residues. The CDR3 nucleotides read TGCGCCAGCAGCTTGACCGCTCGACTCCAACTATACAATGAGCAGTTCTTC. Its protein is CASSLTARLQLYNEQFF.

Many counts were recorded for this clonotype. CDR3: CASRSGTVTYEQYF. The CDR3 DNA is TGTGCCAGCAGGTCCGGGACAGTCACCTACGAGCAGTACTTC. The chain recombines TRBV28 with TRBJ2-7; 7 bases align to TRBD1. This CDR3 is 14 amino acids long. V gave up 6 bases and J gave up 2 bases; unmatched junction bases: 7. Germline CDR1 MDHEN, CDR2 SYDVKM.

The CDR3 is CASSLWRGIWDTQYF. Here the CDR3 DNA reads TGTGCCAGCAGCTTGTGGCGCGGGATATGGGATACGCAGTATTTT. The chain couples TRBV5-8 to TRBJ2-3, with TRBD2 as a possible D gene (6 bases). The CDR3 has 15 residues. Germline V gives CDR1 SGHTS, CDR2 YDEGEE. The V end lost 1 base, the J end lost 6 bases, and 15 bases lay between the germline ends. Complete variable domain (other parts from reference TRBV5-8 and TRBJ2-3): EAGVTQSPTHLIKTRGQQATLRCSPISGHTSVYWYQQALGLGLQFLLWYDEGEERNRGNFPPRFSGRQFPNYSSELNVNALELEDSALYLCASSLWRGIWDTQYFGPGTRLTVL.